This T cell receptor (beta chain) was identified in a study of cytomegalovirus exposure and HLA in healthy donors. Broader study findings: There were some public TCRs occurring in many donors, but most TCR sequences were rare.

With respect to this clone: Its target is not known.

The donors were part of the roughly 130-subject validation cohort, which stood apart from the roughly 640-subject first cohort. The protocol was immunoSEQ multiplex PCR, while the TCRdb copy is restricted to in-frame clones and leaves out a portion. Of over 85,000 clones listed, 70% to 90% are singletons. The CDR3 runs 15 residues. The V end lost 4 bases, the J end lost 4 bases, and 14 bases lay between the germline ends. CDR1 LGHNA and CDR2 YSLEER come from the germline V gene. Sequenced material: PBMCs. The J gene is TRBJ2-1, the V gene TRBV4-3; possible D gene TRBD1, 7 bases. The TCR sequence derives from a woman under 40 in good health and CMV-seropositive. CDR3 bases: TGCGCCAGCAGCCTGGGGGCGGGACAGTACAATGAGCAGTTCTTC. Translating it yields CASSLGAGQYNEQFF.